A selection of T cell receptor beta chains follows, all from one sample in a study of Graves' ophthalmopathy and Graves' hyperthyroidism. TCRdb processed the multiplex PCR reads anew with MiXCR; each CDR3 protein has one entry. The sample records roughly 220,000 distinct CDR3 sequences, less than 55% being singletons. The source material was peripheral blood. These receptors originate from an adult man with Graves' ophthalmopathy. Both conserved end residues are part of each CDR3. The D gene is left open where the match is weak. Clone size is given for some rows only: seen once, a few or many times, or a class if the clone is expanded.

j_call | v_call | d_call | clone_size | cdr3_nt | cdr3_aa
TRBJ2-5 | TRBV20-1 | TRBD2 | - | TGCAGTGCTCCCCAGGGTTGGCGGGGGGCCCAAGAGACCCAGTACTTC | CSAPQGWRGAQETQYF
TRBJ1-1 | TRBV6-1 | - | - | TGTGCCAGCAGTTTCGAAGGAGTCATGAACACTGAAGCTTTCTTT | CASSFEGVMNTEAFF
TRBJ1-5 | TRBV20-1 | - | few | TGCAGTGCTGCAGGACCAGGGACTTCCAATCAGCCCCAGCATTTT | CSAAGPGTSNQPQHF
TRBJ2-5 | TRBV4-1 | - | - | TGCGCCAGCAGCCAAGATTGGGGTATTCAAGAGACCCAGTACTTC | CASSQDWGIQETQYF
TRBJ1-2 | TRBV7-9 | - | - | TGTGCCAGCAGCACTCGACTCGACAGAAAAACTAACTATGGCTACACCTTC | CASSTRLDRKTNYGYTF
TRBJ2-5 | TRBV9 | TRBD2 | - | TGTGCCAGCAGGGAGCTAGCGGGGCCCCGGGAGACCCAGTACTTC | CASRELAGPRETQYF
TRBJ1-1 | TRBV19 | - | few | TGTGCCAGTAGTCTAGAAGTAAACACTGAAGCTTTCTTT | CASSLEVNTEAFF
TRBJ2-3 | TRBV10-3 | - | many | TGTGCCATCAGTGAGCTAGGCAGGGATACGCAGTATTTT | CAISELGRDTQYF
TRBJ2-5 | TRBV7-8 | TRBD2 | - | TGTGCCAGCAGCCCAGGACTAGCGGGGGGTCCGACCCAGTACTTC | CASSPGLAGGPTQYF
TRBJ2-7 | TRBV11-2 | TRBD1 | few | TGTGCCAGCAGCGTGGACAGGGCCTACGAGCAGTACTTC | CASSVDRAYEQYF
TRBJ2-7 | TRBV7-2 | TRBD2 | - | TGTGCCAGCAGCCGGACTAGCGGGGACTCCTACGAGCAGTACTTC | CASSRTSGDSYEQYF
TRBJ1-2 | TRBV7-9 | TRBD1 | - | TGTGCCAGCAGCTCAGGGGGCCGGACGAACTTC | CASSSGGRTNF
TRBJ2-7 | TRBV4-1 | TRBD2 | - | TGCGCCAGCAGCCAAGGGGGACTAGCGGACCACGAGCAGTACTTC | CASSQGGLADHEQYF
TRBJ1-2 | TRBV29-1 | - | many | TGCAGCGTTGAGGGAAGCTTCTATGGCTACACCTTC | CSVEGSFYGYTF
TRBJ2-5 | TRBV10-3 | - | - | TGTGCCATCAGTGAGGGCCTAGAAGAGACCCAGTACTTC | CAISEGLEETQYF